These T cell receptor beta chains were read from a single sample in a study of shared clonotypes between healthy human individuals. Sequenced by immunoSEQ multiplex PCR; TCRdb stores in-frame clones only, minus some. This repertoire shows some 1.5 million clones, roughly 95% found once; its top ten account for roughly 1.2%. Sequenced sample: naive CD4+ T cells sorted from blood. These receptors were taken from a man aged 25 to 45 in good health. CDR3s include the opening cysteine and the closing phenylalanine or tryptophan. D genes are given only for firm matches. Size values are once, few and many counts, or a class for expanded clones, and some rows have none.

CASRMWGNTQETQYF TGTGCCAGCAGGATGTGGGGGAACACCCAAGAGACCCAGTACTTC TRBV25-1 NA NA TRBJ2-5
CASSLWTGANTEAFF TGTGCCAGCAGCTTGTGGACAGGGGCGAACACTGAAGCTTTCTTT TRBV5-5 TRBD1 NA TRBJ1-1
CASYGREETQYF TGTGCCAGCTATGGCAGGGAAGAGACCCAGTACTTC TRBV2 NA NA TRBJ2-5
CASSVLSGTFPAEYEYEQYF TGTGCCAGCAGTGTACTAAGCGGGACCTTCCCGGCGGAATATGAGTACGAGCAGTACTTC TRBV2 TRBD2 NA TRBJ2-7
CSASGDQPQHF TGCAGTGCTAGCGGCGATCAGCCCCAGCATTTT TRBV20-1 NA NA TRBJ1-5
CASNLEGAPNEKLFF TGTGCCAGCAATTTGGAGGGGGCCCCTAATGAAAAACTGTTTTTT TRBV2 TRBD1 NA TRBJ1-4
CASSGQGGNTEAFF TGCGCCAGCAGCGGGCAGGGAGGGAACACTGAAGCTTTCTTT TRBV5-1 NA NA TRBJ1-1
CASKTGTGRYNEQFF TGTGCCAGCAAGACCGGGACAGGGAGATACAATGAGCAGTTCTTC TRBV25-1 TRBD1 NA TRBJ2-1
CASSRGDTSYNEQFF TGCGCCAGCAGCCGCGGGGATACCTCCTACAATGAGCAGTTCTTC TRBV10-1 NA NA TRBJ2-1
CAKETERNTDTQYF TGCGCCAAAGAAACAGAGCGAAACACAGATACGCAGTATTTT TRBV4-1 NA NA TRBJ2-3
CASMEYEPYEQYF TGTGCCAGCATGGAGTATGAGCCCTACGAGCAGTACTTC TRBV2 NA once TRBJ2-7
CASRRTSGSYNEQFF TGTGCCAGCAGGAGGACTAGCGGCTCCTACAATGAGCAGTTCTTC TRBV2 TRBD2 once TRBJ2-1
CASSFLFDRANEKLFF TGTGCCAGCAGTTTTCTTTTCGACAGGGCTAATGAAAAACTGTTTTTT TRBV28 TRBD1 NA TRBJ1-4
CASSFGWGYTF TGTGCCAGCAGTTTTGGGTGGGGCTACACCTTC TRBV28 NA NA TRBJ1-2
CASSHTSTDTQYF TGTGCCAGCAGCCATACTAGCACAGATACGCAGTATTTT TRBV5-4 NA NA TRBJ2-3
CASSQYTVRGDTDTQYF TGTGCCAGCAGCCAATACACAGTGAGGGGGGACACAGATACGCAGTATTTT TRBV5-5 NA NA TRBJ2-3
CASSSSGRGETQYF TGCGCCAGCAGTTCGAGCGGGAGGGGAGAGACCCAGTACTTC TRBV5-1 TRBD2 NA TRBJ2-5
CAWSPGTRQFF TGTGCCTGGAGCCCCGGGACTAGGCAGTTCTTC TRBV30 TRBD2 NA TRBJ2-1
CASRWGQGSTGELFF TGTGCCAGTAGATGGGGACAGGGGAGCACCGGGGAGCTGTTTTTT TRBV19 TRBD1 NA TRBJ2-2
CASSSGGTDTQYF TGTGCCAGCAGCTCCGGGGGCACAGATACGCAGTATTTT TRBV6-5 NA NA TRBJ2-3
CASRSGTQAGYEQYF TGTGCCAGCAGATCAGGGACCCAGGCGGGGTACGAGCAGTACTTC TRBV5-4 NA NA TRBJ2-7
CSVVRQRDTDTQYF TGCAGCGTAGTGAGACAGCGCGACACAGATACGCAGTATTTT TRBV29-1 NA NA TRBJ2-3
CASSRDGTEAFF TGTGCCAGCTCACGGGACGGGACTGAAGCTTTCTTT TRBV18 NA NA TRBJ1-1
CASSLEAEETQYF TGCGCCAGCAGCTTGGAGGCAGAAGAGACCCAGTACTTC TRBV5-1 NA NA TRBJ2-5
CASSIRRRDRESFSSNQPQHF TGTGCCAGTAGTATCCGGCGTCGGGACAGGGAAAGTTTTAGTAGCAATCAGCCCCAGCATTTT TRBV19 TRBD1 NA TRBJ1-5
CASSNDRGAMNTEAFF TGTGCCAGCAGCAATGACAGAGGGGCGATGAACACTGAAGCTTTCTTT TRBV5-4 NA NA TRBJ1-1
CASSLGAAQETQYF TGCGCCAGCAGCTTGGGGGCGGCTCAAGAGACCCAGTACTTC TRBV5-1 NA NA TRBJ2-5
CASSLVVRVTGNTIYF TGTGCCAGCAGCTTGGTTGTCAGGGTGACAGGAAACACCATATATTTT TRBV5-4 NA NA TRBJ1-3
CASSDRTSGSKDTQYF TGTGCCAGCAGTGACCGGACTAGCGGGAGTAAGGATACGCAGTATTTT TRBV6-4 TRBD2 NA TRBJ2-3
CASSKQGTDTQYF TGTGCCAGTAGTAAACAGGGTACAGATACGCAGTATTTT TRBV19 NA NA TRBJ2-3
CASSQDPFRDSITDTQYF TGTGCCAGCAGTCAAGACCCATTCCGGGACAGTATAACAGATACGCAGTATTTT TRBV7-7 TRBD1 NA TRBJ2-3
CASPRQGSQPQHF TGTGCCAGTCCCCGACAGGGAAGTCAGCCCCAGCATTTT TRBV19 TRBD1 few TRBJ1-5
CASSLNPGGGYEQYF TGCGCCAGCAGCTTGAACCCTGGGGGTGGCTACGAGCAGTACTTC TRBV5-1 NA once TRBJ2-7